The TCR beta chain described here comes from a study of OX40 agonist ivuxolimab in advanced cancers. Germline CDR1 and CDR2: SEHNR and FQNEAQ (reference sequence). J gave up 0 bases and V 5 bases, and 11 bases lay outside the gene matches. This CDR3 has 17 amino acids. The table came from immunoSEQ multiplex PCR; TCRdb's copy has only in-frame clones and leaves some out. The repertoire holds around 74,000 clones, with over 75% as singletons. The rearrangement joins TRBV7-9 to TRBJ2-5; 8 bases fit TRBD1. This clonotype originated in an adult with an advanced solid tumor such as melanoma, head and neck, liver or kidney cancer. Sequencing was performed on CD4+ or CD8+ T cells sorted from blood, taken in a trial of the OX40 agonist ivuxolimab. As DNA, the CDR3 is TGTGCCAGCAGCCTAACACCGGGACAGGAGTACCAAGAGACCCAGTACTTC. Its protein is CASSLTPGQEYQETQYF.